This T cell receptor beta chain originates from a study of Tregs in tolerant kidney transplant recipients. Assay used: immunoSEQ multiplex PCR; TCRdb lists only in-frame clones, some missing. The table lists 50,000 or so clones, roughly 89% of them singletons, with about 0.76% in the top ten. In the case of this clone: Its specificity is unknown.

The V gene's germline CDR1 is SQVTM and CDR2 ANQGSEA. The CDR3 extends over 13 amino acids. Trimming stripped 2 bases from V and 6 bases from J, with 12 bases between. CD4+CD25+CD127- Tregs, CD4+CD25- non-Tregs, CD4 and CD8 cells were sorted. Study-wide results and caveats: No direct test of biological reproducibility was done here.

The genes are TRBV29-1 and TRBJ2-3; D uncertain. Specimen: Tregs from blood. The TCR sequence derives from a human donor in good health. CDR3 sequence (DNA): TGCAGCGTTGAACGGCAGAAGTCGGATACGCAGTATTTT. Translated: CSVERQKSDTQYF.